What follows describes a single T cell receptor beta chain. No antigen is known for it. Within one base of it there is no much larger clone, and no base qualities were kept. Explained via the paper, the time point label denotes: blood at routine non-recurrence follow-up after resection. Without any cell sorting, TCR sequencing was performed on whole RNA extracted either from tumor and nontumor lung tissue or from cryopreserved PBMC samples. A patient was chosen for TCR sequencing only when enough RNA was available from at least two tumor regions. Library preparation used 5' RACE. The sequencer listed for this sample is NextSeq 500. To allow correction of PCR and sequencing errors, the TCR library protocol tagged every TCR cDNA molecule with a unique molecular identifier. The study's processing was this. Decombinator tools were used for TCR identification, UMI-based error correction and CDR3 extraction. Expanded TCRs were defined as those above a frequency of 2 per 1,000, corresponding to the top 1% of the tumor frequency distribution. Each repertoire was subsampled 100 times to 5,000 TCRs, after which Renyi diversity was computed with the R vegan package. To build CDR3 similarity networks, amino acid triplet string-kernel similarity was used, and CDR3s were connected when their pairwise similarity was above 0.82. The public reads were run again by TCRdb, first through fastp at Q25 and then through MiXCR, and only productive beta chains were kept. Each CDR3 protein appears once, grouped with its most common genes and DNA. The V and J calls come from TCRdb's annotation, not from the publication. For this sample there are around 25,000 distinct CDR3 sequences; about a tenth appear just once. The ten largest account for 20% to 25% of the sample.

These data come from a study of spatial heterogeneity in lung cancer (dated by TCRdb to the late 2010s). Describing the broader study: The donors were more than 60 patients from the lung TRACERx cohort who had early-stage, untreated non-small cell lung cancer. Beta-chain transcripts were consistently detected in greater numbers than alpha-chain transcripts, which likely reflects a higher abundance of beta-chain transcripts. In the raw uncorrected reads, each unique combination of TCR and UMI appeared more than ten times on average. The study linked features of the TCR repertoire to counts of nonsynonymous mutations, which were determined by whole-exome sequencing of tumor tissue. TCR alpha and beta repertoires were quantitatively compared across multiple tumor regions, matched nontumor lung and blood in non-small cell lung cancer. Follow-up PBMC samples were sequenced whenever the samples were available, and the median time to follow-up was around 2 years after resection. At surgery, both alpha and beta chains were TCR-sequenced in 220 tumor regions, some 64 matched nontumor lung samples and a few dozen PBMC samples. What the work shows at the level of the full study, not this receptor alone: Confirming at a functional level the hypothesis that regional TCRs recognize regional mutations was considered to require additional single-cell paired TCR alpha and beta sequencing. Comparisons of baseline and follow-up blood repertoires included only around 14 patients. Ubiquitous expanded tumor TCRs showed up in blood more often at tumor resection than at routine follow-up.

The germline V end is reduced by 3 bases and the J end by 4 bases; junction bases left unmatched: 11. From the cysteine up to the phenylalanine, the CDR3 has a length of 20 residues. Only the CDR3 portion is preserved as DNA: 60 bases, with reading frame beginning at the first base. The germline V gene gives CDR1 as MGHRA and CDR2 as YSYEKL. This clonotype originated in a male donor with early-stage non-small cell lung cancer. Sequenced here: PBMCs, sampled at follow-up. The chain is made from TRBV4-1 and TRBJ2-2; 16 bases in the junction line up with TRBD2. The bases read TGCGCCAGCAGCCAGCCACTCCCCGGGACTAGCGGGGGGGCCACCGGGGAGCTGTTTTTT. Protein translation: CASSQPLPGTSGGATGELFF.